These 8 T cell receptor beta chains came from one sample sequenced in a study of neurological immune-mediated disorders. TCRdb recomputed calls from the 5' RACE reads with MiXCR, one row per CDR3 protein. The repertoire has 72,000 or so distinct CDR3 sequences, over 15% of them found once; the top ten carry approximately 15%. Sequences were obtained from PBMCs. Receptor source: a middle-aged woman in good health.

The chain joins TRBV18 to TRBJ1-4; no firm D call. The CDR3 runs to 15 residues. The ends were cut back, 3 bases at V and 7 bases at J, with 15 bases in the middle. Germline CDR1 KGHSH, CDR2 LQKENI. CDR3: CASSPGPNRAEKLFF. The CDR3 nucleotides are TGTGCCAGCTCACCGGGCCCTAACCGGGCTGAAAAACTGTTTTTT.

Ten or more counts support this clonotype. This chain links TRBV27 with TRBJ1-5, with D uncertain. CDR1 MNHEY and CDR2 SMNVEV come from the germline V gene (reference sequence). This CDR3 is built from 14 residues. V was clipped by 4 bases and J by 0 bases, with 7 bases between them. The CDR3: CASSYKDSNQPQHF. CDR3 DNA: TGTGCCAGCAGTTACAAAGATAGCAATCAGCCCCAGCATTTT.

This clonotype appeared many times. The chain uses TRBV6-2 or TRBV6-3 and TRBJ1-1; tentatively, D is TRBD1 (6 bases). The CDR3 consists of 13 residues. V lost 7 bases, J lost 6 bases, and 15 bases lay in between. Germline V lookup: CDR1 MNHEY, CDR2 SVGEGT. For the CDR3, the DNA is TGTGCCAGCACCCCGGACAGAGGCGCTGAAGCTTTCTTT. Residues: CASTPDRGAEAFF.

This clonotype was seen many times. The V and J genes are TRBV2 and TRBJ2-1; 8 bases line up with TRBD1. This CDR3 spans 13 amino acids. Losses at the gene ends were 10 bases for V and 5 bases for J; bases not matched to a gene: 7. CDR1 SNHLY and CDR2 FYNNEI come from the germline V gene. Written as DNA, the CDR3 is TGTGCCACCTTTTCGGACAGGGACAATGAGCAGTTCTTC. It codes for CATFSDRDNEQFF.

In this sample, this clonotype turned up a few times. CDR3 DNA sequence: TGCAGTGCTAGAGATGGCGCAGGGTTTCAGCCCCAGCATTTT. Translating gives CSARDGAGFQPQHF. This chain joins TRBV20-1 and TRBJ1-5; perhaps TRBD1 as D (5 bases). Trimming took 0 bases from V and 6 from J, leaving 12 bases between them. Germline V gene sequence: CDR1 DFQATT, CDR2 SNEGSKA (reference sequence). This CDR3 region has 14 residues.

The rearrangement joins TRBV6-1 to TRBJ1-1; D is ambiguous. CDR1 is MNHNS and CDR2 is SASEGT in the germline V gene. Trimming left V 4 bases short and J 0 bases short, with 6 bases between. The CDR3 covers 13 residues. The CDR3 here is CASSVPLNTEAFF. CDR3 bases: TGTGCCAGCAGTGTTCCCCTGAACACTGAAGCTTTCTTT.

The table lists this clonotype with many counts. This sequence joins TRBV7-8 and TRBJ2-1, with 14 bases aligning to TRBD2. With 5 bases clipped from V and 0 bases from J, the junction kept 6 bases outside the gene matches. Germline assignment: CDR1 SGHVS and CDR2 FQNEAQ. This CDR3 region has 18 residues. The CDR3 here is CASSAGLAGEISYNEQFF. The CDR3 nucleotides read TGTGCCAGCAGCGCGGGACTAGCGGGGGAGATCTCCTACAATGAGCAGTTCTTC.

This clonotype was counted at least ten times. The J gene is TRBJ2-1, the V gene TRBV5-1; D might be TRBD1 or TRBD2, each matching 5 bases. V lost 2 bases and J 0 bases, leaving 12 bases between the germline ends. This CDR3 contains 16 residues. Germline loops: CDR1 SGHRS, CDR2 YFSETQ. For the CDR3, the DNA is TGCGCCAGCAGCTTAACGGTGGGGACCTCCTACAATGAGCAGTTCTTC. Amino acids: CASSLTVGTSYNEQFF.